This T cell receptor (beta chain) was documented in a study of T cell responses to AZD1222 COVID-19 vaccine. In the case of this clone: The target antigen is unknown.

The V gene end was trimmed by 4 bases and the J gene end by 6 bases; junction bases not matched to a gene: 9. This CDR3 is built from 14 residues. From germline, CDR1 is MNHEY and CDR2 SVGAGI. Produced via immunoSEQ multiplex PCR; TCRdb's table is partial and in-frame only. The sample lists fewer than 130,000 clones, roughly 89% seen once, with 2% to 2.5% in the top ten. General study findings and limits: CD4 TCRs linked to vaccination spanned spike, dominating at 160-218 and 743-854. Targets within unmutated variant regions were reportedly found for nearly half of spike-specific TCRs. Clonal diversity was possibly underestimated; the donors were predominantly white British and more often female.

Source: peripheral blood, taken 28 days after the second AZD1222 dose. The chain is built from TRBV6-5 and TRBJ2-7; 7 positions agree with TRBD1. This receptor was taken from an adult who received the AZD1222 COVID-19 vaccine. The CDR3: CASSSSGTEGEQYF. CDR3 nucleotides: TGTGCCAGCAGTTCATCCGGGACAGAAGGCGAGCAGTACTTC.